Listed below are T cell receptor beta chains from one sample, sequenced in a study of OX40 agonist ivuxolimab in advanced cancers. TCRdb's copy holds only in-frame clones and misses some; the assay was immunoSEQ multiplex PCR. The data contain roughly 40,000 clones, around 92% of them singletons. Sequencing was performed on CD4+ or CD8+ T cells sorted from blood, taken in a trial of the OX40 agonist ivuxolimab. The receptors come from an adult with an advanced solid tumor such as melanoma, head and neck, liver or kidney cancer. CDR3s include the opening cysteine and the closing phenylalanine or tryptophan. D genes are given only for firm matches. Rows give clone size only sometimes, using once, few, many, or a class for an expanded clone.

V: TRBV7-9
size: .
J: TRBJ2-7
D: .
CDR3: CASSPDWGYEQYF
DNA: TGTGCCAGCAGCCCCGACTGGGGCTACGAGCAGTACTTC

V: TRBV11-2
size: .
J: TRBJ1-5
D: TRBD1
CDR3: CASSLGPGQAHQPQHF
DNA: TGTGCCAGCAGCTTAGGTCCGGGACAGGCCCATCAGCCCCAGCATTTT

V: TRBV10-2
size: .
J: TRBJ2-2
D: .
CDR3: CASRTAGELFF
DNA: TGCGCCAGCAGAACCGCCGGGGAGCTGTTTTTT

V: TRBV6-5
size: .
J: TRBJ2-5
D: TRBD1
CDR3: CASSLFTGVGETQYF
DNA: TGTGCCAGCAGTTTGTTCACAGGGGTTGGAGAGACCCAGTACTTC

V: TRBV6-1
size: .
J: TRBJ2-3
D: TRBD2
CDR3: CASSVLRGGTDTQYF
DNA: TGTGCCAGCAGTGTCCTGCGGGGGGGCACAGATACGCAGTATTTT

V: TRBV27
size: .
J: TRBJ1-2
D: .
CDR3: CASSLQSGLYYGYTF
DNA: TGTGCCAGCAGTCTTCAGTCCGGACTTTACTATGGCTACACCTTC

V: TRBV7-6
size: .
J: TRBJ1-3
D: .
CDR3: CASSLEARSSGNTIYF
DNA: TGTGCCAGCAGCTTAGAGGCCCGCAGCTCTGGAAACACCATATATTTT

V: TRBV5-4
size: few
J: TRBJ1-4
D: .
CDR3: CASSLVPRATNEKLFF
DNA: TGTGCCAGCAGCTTGGTCCCCCGAGCAACTAATGAAAAACTGTTTTTT

V: TRBV4-1
size: .
J: TRBJ1-6
D: TRBD1
CDR3: CASSQGTGSSPLHF
DNA: TGCGCCAGCAGCCAGGGGACAGGCAGTTCACCCCTCCACTTT

V: TRBV11-2
size: .
J: TRBJ1-4
D: .
CDR3: CASSLGQAKLFF
DNA: TGTGCCAGCAGCTTAGGGCAGGCAAAACTGTTTTTT

V: TRBV27
size: .
J: TRBJ2-7
D: TRBD1
CDR3: CASRTRGLGFYEQYF
DNA: TGTGCCAGCAGAACCAGGGGGCTAGGATTTTACGAGCAGTACTTC

V: TRBV4-1
size: .
J: TRBJ2-1
D: TRBD2
CDR3: CASSQYAGTSVFHEQFF
DNA: TGCGCCAGCAGCCAGTACGCCGGGACTAGCGTATTCCATGAGCAGTTCTTC

V: TRBV20-1
size: .
J: TRBJ1-2
D: .
CDR3: CSAKQEGYTF
DNA: TGCAGTGCTAAACAGGAAGGCTACACCTTC

V: TRBV5-1
size: .
J: TRBJ2-6
D: TRBD1
CDR3: CASGDRLFSGANVLTF
DNA: TGCGCCAGCGGGGACAGACTCTTCTCTGGGGCCAACGTCCTGACTTTC

V: TRBV27
size: .
J: TRBJ1-5
D: .
CDR3: CASSFSYSNQPQHF
DNA: TGTGCCAGCAGTTTTTCTTATAGCAATCAGCCCCAGCATTTT

V: TRBV5-4
size: .
J: TRBJ2-4
D: TRBD2
CDR3: CASSFWGGADIQYF
DNA: TGTGCCAGCAGCTTTTGGGGGGGTGCAGACATTCAGTACTTC

V: TRBV7-9
size: .
J: TRBJ2-7
D: .
CDR3: CASSLAGVYEQYF
DNA: TGTGCCAGCAGCTTAGCGGGGGTCTACGAGCAGTACTTC

V: TRBV18
size: .
J: TRBJ2-7
D: TRBD1
CDR3: CASTTTTGQGAYEQYF
DNA: TGTGCCAGCACCACAACTACGGGACAGGGGGCGTACGAGCAGTACTTC

V: TRBV16
size: .
J: TRBJ2-3
D: .
CDR3: CASSQSKRTDTQYF
DNA: TGTGCCAGCAGCCAATCGAAGCGCACAGATACGCAGTATTTT

V: TRBV7-8
size: .
J: TRBJ2-1
D: TRBD2
CDR3: CASSLESLAGGWNEQFF
DNA: TGTGCCAGCAGCTTAGAATCCCTAGCGGGGGGCTGGAATGAGCAGTTCTTC

V: TRBV13
size: .
J: TRBJ2-7
D: TRBD1
CDR3: CASSSRQGGAYEQYF
DNA: TGTGCCAGCAGCTCCAGACAGGGGGGGGCCTACGAGCAGTACTTC

V: TRBV9
size: .
J: TRBJ2-3
D: TRBD2
CDR3: CASSVAAGGFVDTQYF
DNA: TGTGCCAGCAGCGTAGCTGCGGGGGGGTTCGTAGATACGCAGTATTTT

V: TRBV4-1
size: .
J: TRBJ1-2
D: .
CDR3: CASSPGDGYGYTF
DNA: TGCGCCAGCAGTCCAGGGGACGGCTATGGCTACACCTTC

V: TRBV6-7
size: .
J: TRBJ1-5
D: .
CDR3: CASSYCGLNQPQHF
DNA: TGTGCCAGCAGTTACTGCGGTTTAAATCAGCCCCAGCATTTT

V: TRBV7-6
size: .
J: TRBJ2-1
D: .
CDR3: CASSLGRRSSYNEQFF
DNA: TGTGCCAGCAGCTTAGGCCGGCGGAGCTCCTACAATGAGCAGTTCTTC

V: TRBV23-1
size: .
J: TRBJ2-7
D: TRBD2
CDR3: CASRLLSWGGDGPYEQYF
DNA: TGCGCCAGCAGGCTTCTTTCCTGGGGGGGAGACGGGCCCTACGAGCAGTACTTC

V: TRBV27
size: .
J: TRBJ1-2
D: .
CDR3: CASSDNLNYGYTF
DNA: TGTGCCAGCAGCGATAACTTAAACTATGGCTACACCTTC

V: TRBV5-1
size: .
J: TRBJ1-4
D: .
CDR3: CASSLARGVDNEKLFF
DNA: TGCGCCAGCAGCTTGGCACGCGGGGTAGATAATGAAAAACTGTTTTTT

V: TRBV21-1
size: .
J: TRBJ1-5
D: .
CDR3: CASSKGQGGSGNQPQHF
DNA: TGTGCCAGCAGCAAAGGACAGGGCGGTTCTGGCAATCAGCCCCAGCATTTT

V: TRBV9
size: .
J: TRBJ2-5
D: .
CDR3: CASSVASALQETQYF
DNA: TGTGCCAGCAGCGTAGCATCAGCGCTCCAAGAGACCCAGTACTTC

V: TRBV30
size: .
J: TRBJ1-1
D: .
CDR3: CAWREGLGDTEAFF
DNA: TGTGCCTGGAGGGAGGGACTTGGAGACACTGAAGCTTTCTTT

V: TRBV9
size: .
J: TRBJ2-7
D: .
CDR3: CASSVGGEPRYEQYF
DNA: TGTGCCAGCAGCGTAGGGGGGGAGCCGAGGTACGAGCAGTACTTC

V: TRBV27
size: .
J: TRBJ1-2
D: .
CDR3: CASSLKQTYGYTF
DNA: TGTGCCAGCAGTTTGAAACAGACCTATGGCTACACCTTC

V: TRBV4-1
size: .
J: TRBJ2-1
D: TRBD2
CDR3: CASSPRLAGNEQFF
DNA: TGCGCCAGCAGCCCCAGACTAGCGGGTAATGAGCAGTTCTTC

V: TRBV4-1
size: .
J: TRBJ2-7
D: .
CDR3: CASSQDRGPFNEQYF
DNA: TGCGCCAGCAGCCAAGATCGAGGGCCGTTCAACGAGCAGTACTTC

V: TRBV4-1
size: .
J: TRBJ2-7
D: .
CDR3: CASSQAQVIQGYEQYF
DNA: TGCGCCAGCAGCCAGGCCCAGGTCATACAGGGCTACGAGCAGTACTTC

V: TRBV27
size: .
J: TRBJ2-1
D: .
CDR3: CASSWGRDNEQFF
DNA: TGTGCCAGCAGTTGGGGACGGGACAATGAGCAGTTCTTC

V: TRBV30
size: few
J: TRBJ2-7
D: .
CDR3: CAWKDGSYEQYF
DNA: TGTGCCTGGAAGGACGGTTCCTACGAGCAGTACTTC

V: TRBV4-2
size: .
J: TRBJ2-1
D: .
CDR3: CASSQATNNEQFF
DNA: TGTGCCAGCAGCCAGGCGACCAACAATGAGCAGTTCTTC

V: TRBV28
size: .
J: TRBJ1-2
D: .
CDR3: CASSGLPYGYTF
DNA: TGTGCCAGCAGTGGGCTCCCCTATGGCTACACCTTC

V: TRBV2
size: .
J: TRBJ2-7
D: TRBD2
CDR3: CASIGGVTYEQYF
DNA: TGTGCCAGCATTGGGGGGGTAACCTACGAGCAGTACTTC

V: TRBV4-1
size: .
J: TRBJ2-1
D: .
CDR3: CASSHVIHGDEQFF
DNA: TGCGCCAGCAGTCACGTAATACACGGCGATGAGCAGTTCTTC

V: TRBV29-1
size: .
J: TRBJ2-1
D: .
CDR3: CSVVGGGTRWENEQFF
DNA: TGCAGCGTTGTTGGGGGCGGGACGAGGTGGGAAAATGAGCAGTTCTTC

V: TRBV7-9
size: .
J: TRBJ2-1
D: TRBD2
CDR3: CASSLVAGEHNEQFF
DNA: TGTGCCAGCAGCTTAGTTGCGGGGGAGCACAATGAGCAGTTCTTC

V: TRBV10-3
size: .
J: TRBJ1-2
D: .
CDR3: CAISDGRNYGYTF
DNA: TGTGCCATCAGTGATGGTCGGAACTATGGCTACACCTTC

V: TRBV9
size: .
J: TRBJ1-2
D: .
CDR3: CASSVGTEGRGYTF
DNA: TGTGCCAGCAGCGTAGGGACAGAAGGCAGAGGCTACACCTTC